Listed here are 3 T cell receptor beta chains from one sample, sequenced in a study of shared clonotypes between healthy human individuals. TCRdb's table, derived via immunoSEQ multiplex PCR, lists solely in-frame clones and lacks some. The table lists about 980,000 clones, 70% to 85% of them singletons. The specimen sequenced was memory CD4+ T cells sorted from blood. Subset of the sample: CD45RA-negative fraction. The receptor set was obtained from a man aged 18 to 30 in good health.

V is TRBV4-1 and J is TRBJ1-4; D gene ambiguous. CDR1 is MGHRA, CDR2 YSYEKL, per germline. The CDR3 extends over 18 amino acids. V lost 0 bases, J lost 5 bases, and 19 bases lay in between. CDR3 region: CASSQDRVGVFLNEKLFF. DNA for the CDR3: TGCGCCAGCAGCCAAGACCGGGTTGGGGTTTTCTTAAATGAAAAACTGTTTTTT.

The chain links TRBV2 to TRBJ2-5; D might be TRBD2 (5 bases). This CDR3 region has 14 residues. The V end was cut by 3 bases, the J end by 1 base, with 9 bases between. Germline V gene data show CDR1 as SNHLY and CDR2 as FYNNEI. Here the CDR3 reads CASSESGFQETQYF. The CDR3 DNA reads as TGTGCCAGCAGTGAGAGCGGATTCCAAGAGACCCAGTACTTC.

V and J are TRBV11-3 and TRBJ2-1, with 12 bases aligning to TRBD1. V lost 5 bases to trimming and J lost 4 bases; unmatched junction nucleotides: 6. The CDR3 has 16 amino acids. CDR1 is SGHNT and CDR2 is YENEEA in the germline V gene. The CDR3 DNA reads TGTGCCAGCAGCGAGGGGACAGGGGGCGCTTACAATGAGCAGTTCTTC. Translation: CASSEGTGGAYNEQFF.